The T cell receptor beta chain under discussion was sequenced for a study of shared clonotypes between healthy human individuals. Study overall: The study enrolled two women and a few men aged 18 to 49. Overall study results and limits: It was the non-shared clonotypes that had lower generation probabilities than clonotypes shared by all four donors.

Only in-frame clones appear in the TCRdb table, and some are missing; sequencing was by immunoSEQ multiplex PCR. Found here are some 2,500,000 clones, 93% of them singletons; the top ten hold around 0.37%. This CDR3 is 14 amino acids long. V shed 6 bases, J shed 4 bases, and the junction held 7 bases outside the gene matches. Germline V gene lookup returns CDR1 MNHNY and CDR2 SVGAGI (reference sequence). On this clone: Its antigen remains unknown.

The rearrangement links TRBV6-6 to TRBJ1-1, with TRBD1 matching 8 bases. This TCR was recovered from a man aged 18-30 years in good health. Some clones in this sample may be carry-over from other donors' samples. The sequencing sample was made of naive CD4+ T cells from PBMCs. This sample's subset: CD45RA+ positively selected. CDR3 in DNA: TGTGCCAGCAGAGCAGGGGGCGCGGCCACTGAAGCTTTCTTT. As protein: CASRAGGAATEAFF.